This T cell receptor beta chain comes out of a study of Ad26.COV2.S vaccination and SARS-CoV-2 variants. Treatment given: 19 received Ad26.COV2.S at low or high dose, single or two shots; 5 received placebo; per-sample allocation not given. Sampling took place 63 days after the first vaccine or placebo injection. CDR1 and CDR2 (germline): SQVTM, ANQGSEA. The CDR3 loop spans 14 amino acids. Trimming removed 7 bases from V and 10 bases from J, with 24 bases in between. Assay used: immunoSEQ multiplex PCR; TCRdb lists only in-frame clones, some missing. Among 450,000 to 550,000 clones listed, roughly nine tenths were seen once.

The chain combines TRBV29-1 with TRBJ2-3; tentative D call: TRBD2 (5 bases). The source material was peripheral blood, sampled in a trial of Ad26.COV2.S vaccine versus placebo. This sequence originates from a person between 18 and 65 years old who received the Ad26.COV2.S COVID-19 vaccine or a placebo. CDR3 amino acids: CSARRSGSEAAQYF. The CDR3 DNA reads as TGCAGCGCGCGGCGGTCAGGTAGCGAGGCGGCGCAGTATTTT.